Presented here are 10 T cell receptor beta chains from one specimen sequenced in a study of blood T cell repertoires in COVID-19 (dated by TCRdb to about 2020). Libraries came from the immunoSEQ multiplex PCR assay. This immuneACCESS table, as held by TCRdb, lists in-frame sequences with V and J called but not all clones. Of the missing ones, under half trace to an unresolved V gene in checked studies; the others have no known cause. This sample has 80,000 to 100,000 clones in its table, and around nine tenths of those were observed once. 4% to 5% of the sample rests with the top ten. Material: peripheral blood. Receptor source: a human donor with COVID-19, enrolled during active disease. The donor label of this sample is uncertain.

The CDR3 DNA reads TGTGCCAGCAGATTGGGACTAGCGGGAGTGGATGAGCAGTTCTTC. Its protein product is CASRLGLAGVDEQFF. The chain uses TRBV3-1 (or the pseudogene TRBV3-2) and TRBJ2-1, with 14 bases matching TRBD2. V trimming: 6 bases; J trimming: 8 bases; junction bases outside the gene matches: 6. There are 15 residues in the CDR3. The germline V gene has CDR1 LGHDT and CDR2 YNNKEL (reference sequence).

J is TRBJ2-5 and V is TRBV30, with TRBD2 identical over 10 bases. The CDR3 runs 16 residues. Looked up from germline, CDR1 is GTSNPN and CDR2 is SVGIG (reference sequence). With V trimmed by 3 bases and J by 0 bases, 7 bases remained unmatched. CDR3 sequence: CAWSTWGTSDQETQYF. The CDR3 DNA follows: TGTGCCTGGAGCACTTGGGGGACTAGCGACCAAGAGACCCAGTACTTC.

This CDR3 reads CASSLDGANTEAFF. For the CDR3, the DNA is TGTGCCAGCAGCTTAGACGGAGCGAACACTGAAGCTTTCTTT. The V gene is TRBV11-3, the J gene TRBJ1-1, with D unclear. V was pared by 0 bases and J by 1 base, with 6 bases between. Germline V gene sequence: CDR1 SGHNT, CDR2 YENEEA. The CDR3 spans 14 residues. The variable domain in full, completed from reference TRBV11-3 and TRBJ1-1, reads EAGVVQSPRYKIIEKKQPVAFWCNPISGHNTLYWYLQNLGQGPELLIRYENEEAVDDSQLPKDRFSAERLKGVDSTLKIQPAELGDSAVYLCASSLDGANTEAFFGQGTRLTVV.

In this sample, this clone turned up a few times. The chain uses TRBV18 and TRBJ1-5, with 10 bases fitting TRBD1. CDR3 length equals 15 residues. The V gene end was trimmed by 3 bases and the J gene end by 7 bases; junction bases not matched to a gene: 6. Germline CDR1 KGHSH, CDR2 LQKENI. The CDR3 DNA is TGTGCCAGCTCACCTACCCAGGACAGGGGGCAGCCCCAGCATTTT. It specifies CASSPTQDRGQPQHF.

CDR3 sequence (DNA): TGCGCCAGCAGCCAAGTGTCGGGGGCAGATACGCAGTATTTT. Protein: CASSQVSGADTQYF. This rearrangement joins TRBV4-3 to TRBJ2-3; D perhaps matches TRBD2 (6 bases). V shed 1 base and J shed 4 bases, with 9 bases lying between them. The CDR3 is 14 amino acids. Per germline, CDR1 LGHNA and CDR2 YSLEER.

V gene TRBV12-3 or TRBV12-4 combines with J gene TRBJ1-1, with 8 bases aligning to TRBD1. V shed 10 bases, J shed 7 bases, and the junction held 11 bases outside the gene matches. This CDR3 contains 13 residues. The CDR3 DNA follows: TGTGCCATCCGGGACAGGCAATTCGATGAAGCTTTCTTT. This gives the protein CAIRDRQFDEAFF.

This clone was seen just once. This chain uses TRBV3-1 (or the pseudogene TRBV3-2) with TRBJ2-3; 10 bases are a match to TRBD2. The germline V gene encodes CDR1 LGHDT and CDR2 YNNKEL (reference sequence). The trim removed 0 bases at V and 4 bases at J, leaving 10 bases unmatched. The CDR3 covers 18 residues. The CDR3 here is CASSQEERASGSADTQYF. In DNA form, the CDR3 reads TGTGCCAGCAGCCAAGAAGAGAGGGCTAGCGGGAGTGCAGATACGCAGTATTTT.

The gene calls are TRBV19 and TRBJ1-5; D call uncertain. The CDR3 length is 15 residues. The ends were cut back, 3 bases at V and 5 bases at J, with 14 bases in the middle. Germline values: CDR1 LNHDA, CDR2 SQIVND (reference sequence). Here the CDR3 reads CASSMREGGYQPQHF. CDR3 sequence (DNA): TGTGCCAGTAGTATGAGGGAGGGAGGTTATCAGCCCCAGCATTTT.

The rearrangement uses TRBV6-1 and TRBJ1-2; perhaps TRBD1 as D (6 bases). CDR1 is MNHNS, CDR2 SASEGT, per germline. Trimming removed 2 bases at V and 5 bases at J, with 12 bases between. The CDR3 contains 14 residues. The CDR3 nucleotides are TGTGCCAGCAGTGAACAGGACAGCCGTTATGGCTACACCTTC. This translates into CASSEQDSRYGYTF.

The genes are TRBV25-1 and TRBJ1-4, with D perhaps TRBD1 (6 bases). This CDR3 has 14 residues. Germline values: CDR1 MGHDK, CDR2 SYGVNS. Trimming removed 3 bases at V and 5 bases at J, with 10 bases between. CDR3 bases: TGTGCCAGCAGTGACAGGGGCCACAATGAAAAACTGTTTTTT. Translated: CASSDRGHNEKLFF. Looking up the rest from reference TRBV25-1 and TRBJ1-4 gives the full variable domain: EADIYQTPRYLVIGTGKKITLECSQTMGHDKMYWYQQDPGMELHLIHYSYGVNSTEKGDLSSESTVSRIRTEHFPLTLESARPSHTSQYLCASSDRGHNEKLFFGSGTQLSVL.